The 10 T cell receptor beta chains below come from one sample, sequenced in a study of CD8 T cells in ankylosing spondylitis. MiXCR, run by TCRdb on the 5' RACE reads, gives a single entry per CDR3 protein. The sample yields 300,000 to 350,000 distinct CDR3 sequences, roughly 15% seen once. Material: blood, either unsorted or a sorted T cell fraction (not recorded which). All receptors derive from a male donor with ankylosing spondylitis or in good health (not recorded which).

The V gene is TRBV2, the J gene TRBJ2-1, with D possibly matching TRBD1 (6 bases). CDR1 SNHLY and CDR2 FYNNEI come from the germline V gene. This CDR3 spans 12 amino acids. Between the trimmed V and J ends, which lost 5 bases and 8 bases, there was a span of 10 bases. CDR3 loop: CASSQSGDEQFF. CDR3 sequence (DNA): TGTGCCAGCAGTCAGTCAGGGGATGAGCAGTTCTTC.

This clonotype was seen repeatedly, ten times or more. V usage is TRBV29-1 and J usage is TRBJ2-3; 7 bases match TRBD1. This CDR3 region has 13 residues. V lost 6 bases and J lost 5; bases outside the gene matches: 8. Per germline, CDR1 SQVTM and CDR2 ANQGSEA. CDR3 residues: CSVQQGVQDTQYF. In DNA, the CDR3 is TGCAGCGTCCAGCAGGGGGTCCAAGATACGCAGTATTTT.

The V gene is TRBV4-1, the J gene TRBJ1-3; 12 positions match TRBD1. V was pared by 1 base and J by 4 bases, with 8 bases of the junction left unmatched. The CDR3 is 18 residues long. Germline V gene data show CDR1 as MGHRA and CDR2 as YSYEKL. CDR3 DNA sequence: TGCGCCAGCAGCCAAGGGCCGGGACAGGGGGCGTCGGGAAACACCATATATTTT. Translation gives CASSQGPGQGASGNTIYF.

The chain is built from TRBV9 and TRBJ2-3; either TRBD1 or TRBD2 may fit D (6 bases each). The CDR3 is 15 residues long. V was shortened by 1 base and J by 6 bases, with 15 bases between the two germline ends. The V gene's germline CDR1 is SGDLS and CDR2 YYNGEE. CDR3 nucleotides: TGTGCCAGCAGCGTACAGGGGTCGGGAGCCGATACGCAGTATTTT. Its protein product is CASSVQGSGADTQYF.

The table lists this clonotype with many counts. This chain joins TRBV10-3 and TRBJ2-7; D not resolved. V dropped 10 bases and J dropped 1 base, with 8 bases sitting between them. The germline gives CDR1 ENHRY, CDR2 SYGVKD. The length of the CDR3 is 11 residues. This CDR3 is CATKESYEQYF. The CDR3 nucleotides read TGTGCCACCAAAGAGTCCTACGAGCAGTACTTC.

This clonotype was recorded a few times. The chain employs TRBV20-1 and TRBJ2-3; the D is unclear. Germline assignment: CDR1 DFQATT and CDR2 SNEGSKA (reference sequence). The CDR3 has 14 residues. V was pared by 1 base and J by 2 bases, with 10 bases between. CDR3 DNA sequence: TGCAGTGCTAGAGGGTCCCGGCTCACAGATACGCAGTATTTT. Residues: CSARGSRLTDTQYF.

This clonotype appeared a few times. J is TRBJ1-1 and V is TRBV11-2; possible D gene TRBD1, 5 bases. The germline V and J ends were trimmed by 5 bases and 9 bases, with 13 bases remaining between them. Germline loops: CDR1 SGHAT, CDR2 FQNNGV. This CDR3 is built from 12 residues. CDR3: CASSGGGSQAFF. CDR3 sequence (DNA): TGTGCCAGCAGCGGGGGGGGGAGCCAAGCTTTCTTT. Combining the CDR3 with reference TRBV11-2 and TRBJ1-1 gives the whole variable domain EAGVAQSPRYKIIEKRQSVAFWCNPISGHATLYWYQQILGQGPKLLIQFQNNGVVDDSQLPKDRFSAERLKGVDSTLKIQPAKLEDSAVYLCASSGGGSQAFFGQGTRLTVV.

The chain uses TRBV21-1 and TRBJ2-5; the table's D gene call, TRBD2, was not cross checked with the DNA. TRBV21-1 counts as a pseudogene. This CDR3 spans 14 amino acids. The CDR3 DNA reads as TGTGCCAGCAGAGGGCTAGCGGGGGGGGAGACCCAGTACTTC. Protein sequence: CASRGLAGGETQYF.

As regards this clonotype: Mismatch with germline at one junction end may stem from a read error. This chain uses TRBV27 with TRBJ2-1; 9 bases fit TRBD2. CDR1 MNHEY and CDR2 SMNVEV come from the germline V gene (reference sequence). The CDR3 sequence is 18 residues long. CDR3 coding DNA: TGTCCCAGCAGTTTGCGAGGAGACTTAGCGGGAGACTACAATGAGCAGTTCTTC. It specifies CPSSLRGDLAGDYNEQFF.

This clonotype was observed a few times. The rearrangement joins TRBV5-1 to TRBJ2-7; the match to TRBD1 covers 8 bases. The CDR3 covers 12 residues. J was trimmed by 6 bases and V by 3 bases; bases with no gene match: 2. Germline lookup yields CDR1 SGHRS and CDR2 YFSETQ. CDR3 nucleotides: TGCGCCAGCAGCTCGGACAGGGTCGAGCAGTACTTC. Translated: CASSSDRVEQYF.